Presented here are 16 T cell receptor beta chains from one specimen sequenced in a study of blood T cell repertoires in COVID-19. Assay: immunoSEQ multiplex PCR; the TCRdb copy retains only in-frame clones and omits some. The sample has about 330,000 clones; 92% are singletons. Sequenced: PBMCs or T cells enriched from blood (not recorded which). The receptors stem from a woman aged 30 to 39 who had recovered from COVID-19.

The chain is built from TRBV11-2 and TRBJ1-2, with D tentatively TRBD1 (5 bases). Germline V lookup: CDR1 SGHAT, CDR2 FQNNGV. The V end lost 3 bases, the J end lost 3 bases, and 5 bases lay between the germline ends. The CDR3 contains 12 residues. The CDR3 reads CASSFRDYGYTF. As DNA, the CDR3 is TGTGCCAGCAGCTTCAGGGACTATGGCTACACCTTC.

The J gene is TRBJ2-3, the V gene TRBV6-5, with a tentative D call TRBD2 (6 bases). This CDR3 region has 15 residues. Germline V gene lookup returns CDR1 MNHEY and CDR2 SVGAGI. V lost 6 bases and J 1 base, leaving 14 bases between the germline ends. CDR3 sequence (DNA): TGTGCCAGCAGGACTAGAGCCCGCGGCACAGATACGCAGTATTTT. It encodes CASRTRARGTDTQYF.

The chain recombines TRBV29-1 with TRBJ2-2; D is unresolved. This CDR3 is 11 amino acids long. Trimming shortened V by 7 bases and J by 5 bases, and 8 bases separated the two germline ends. CDR1 and CDR2 (germline): SQVTM, ANQGSEA. CDR3 nucleotides: TGCAGCGCGGGTGCGACCGGGGAGCTGTTTTTT. Amino acid sequence: CSAGATGELFF.

This chain joins TRBV9 and TRBJ1-2, with TRBD1 matching 7 bases. The CDR3 is 16 residues long. Trimming took 3 bases from V and 0 from J; bases not matched to a gene: 8. CDR1 is SGDLS, CDR2 YYNGEE, per germline. The CDR3 DNA sequence: TGTGCCAGCAGCGCGGGACAGATATCGTCTAACTATGGCTACACCTTC. Its protein is CASSAGQISSNYGYTF. Full variable domain (rest looked up from reference TRBV9 and TRBJ1-2): DSGVTQTPKHLITATGQRVTLRCSPRSGDLSVYWYQQSLDQGLQFLIQYYNGEERAKGNILERFSAQQFPDLHSELNLSSLELGDSALYFCASSAGQISSNYGYTFGSGTRLTVV.

This chain links TRBV5-1 with TRBJ2-2, with 9 bases matching TRBD2. The CDR3 is 16 residues long. The germline CDR1 and CDR2 sequences are SGHRS and YFSETQ. J lost 2 bases, V lost 0 bases, and 2 bases had no gene match. CDR3 in DNA: TGCGCCAGCAGCTTGGAGCTAGCGGGAAACACCGGGGAGCTGTTTTTT. Encoded protein: CASSLELAGNTGELFF.

The chain is built from TRBV19 and TRBJ2-3, with 8 bases identical to TRBD2. CDR1 LNHDA and CDR2 SQIVND come from the germline V gene (reference sequence). V dropped 4 bases and J dropped 1; count of bases not matched to a gene: 7. The CDR3 extends over 16 amino acids. CDR3 residues: CASSTPSGGRTDTQYF. CDR3 in DNA: TGTGCCAGTAGTACCCCGAGCGGGGGCCGCACAGATACGCAGTATTTT.

The V call is TRBV27, the J call TRBJ1-2; possible D gene TRBD1, 6 bases. Looked up from germline, CDR1 is MNHEY and CDR2 is SMNVEV (reference sequence). The CDR3 extends over 17 amino acids. The V and J ends lost 2 bases and 5 bases respectively, with 21 bases between them. This CDR3 is CASSLNSIWTDQYGYTF. CDR3 bases: TGTGCCAGCAGTTTAAACTCGATATGGACAGACCAGTATGGCTACACCTTC.

The genes are TRBV19 and TRBJ2-5; TRBD1 is a possible D gene (6 bases). Per the germline V gene, CDR1 is LNHDA and CDR2 is SQIVND (reference sequence). The CDR3 consists of 13 residues. V lost 5 bases, J lost 7 bases, and 14 bases lay in between. CDR3 nucleotides: TGTGCCAGTAGTGAACAGGGTGCTGGGACCCAGTACTTC. Translation: CASSEQGAGTQYF.

This clone showed up just once. The chain recombines TRBV7-9 with TRBJ2-7, with TRBD1 matching 8 bases. Germline V lookup: CDR1 SEHNR, CDR2 FQNEAQ (reference sequence). The CDR3 is made up of 14 amino acids. V gave up 5 bases and J gave up 5 bases; unmatched junction bases: 8. CDR3 region: CASSPGQGTHEQYF. The CDR3 DNA reads as TGTGCCAGCAGCCCCGGACAGGGTACCCACGAGCAGTACTTC.

J is TRBJ2-1 and V is TRBV24-1; 9 bases are shared with TRBD2. The V segment lost 4 bases and the J segment 5 bases; nucleotides outside the gene matches: 11. CDR3 length equals 17 residues. CDR1 and CDR2 (germline): KGHDR, SFDVKD. The CDR3 region is CATSEKPLAGKDNEQFF. The CDR3 bases are TGTGCCACCAGTGAAAAACCCCTAGCGGGAAAAGACAATGAGCAGTTCTTC.

V and J are TRBV5-6 and TRBJ1-3, with unresolved D. The CDR3 runs 16 residues. Germline CDR1 and CDR2: SGHDT and YYEEEE. The V end lost 3 bases, the J end lost 0 bases, and 13 bases lay between the germline ends. Here the CDR3 reads CASSSGRVFSGNTIYF. The CDR3 nucleotides read TGTGCCAGCAGCTCGGGGAGGGTTTTCTCTGGAAACACCATATATTTT. The entire variable domain, with the rest obtained from reference TRBV5-6 and TRBJ1-3, is as follows: DAGVTQSPTHLIKTRGQQVTLRCSPKSGHDTVSWYQQALGQGPQFIFQYYEEEERQRGNFPDRFSGHQFPNYSSELNVNALLLGDSALYLCASSSGRVFSGNTIYFGEGSWLTVV.

The CDR3 spells CASGAGGVGQPQHF. For the CDR3, the DNA is TGTGCCAGCGGCGCTGGGGGGGTGGGTCAGCCCCAGCATTTT. The chain links TRBV28 to TRBJ1-5, with D possibly being TRBD1 (5 bases). The CDR3 covers 14 residues. The germline gives CDR1 MDHEN, CDR2 SYDVKM. The germline V and J ends were trimmed by 8 bases and 6 bases, with 17 bases remaining between them.

V gene TRBV5-6 combines with J gene TRBJ2-1; 7 nucleotides match TRBD2. V gave up 4 bases and J gave up 10 bases; unmatched junction bases: 17. The germline V gene has CDR1 SGHDT and CDR2 YYEEEE. This CDR3 comprises 16 residues. CDR3 nucleotide sequence: TGTGCCAGCAGCGTCGGACTAGGGATGAATCCATGGGAGCAGTTCTTC. Translating it yields CASSVGLGMNPWEQFF.

Comment on this clone: Other DNA sequences from this sample encode an identical CDR3 as well. The chain is built from TRBV5-1 and TRBJ1-3; D remains ambiguous. The CDR3 totals 15 residues. Looked up from germline, CDR1 is SGHRS and CDR2 is YFSETQ. V lost 1 base to trimming and J lost 0 bases, with 8 bases between them. CDR3 protein: CASSLSGISGNTIYF. CDR3 in DNA: TGCGCCAGCAGCTTGTCAGGAATCTCTGGAAACACCATATATTTT.

The chain combines TRBV28 with TRBJ2-7, with 9 bases identical to TRBD1. Germline CDR1 MDHEN, CDR2 SYDVKM. The CDR3 extends over 15 amino acids. V was pared by 5 bases and J by 2 bases, with 7 bases of the junction left unmatched. The CDR3, as DNA: TGTGCCAGCAGTCACTCGGGACAGGGACCCTACGAGCAGTACTTC. Protein sequence: CASSHSGQGPYEQYF.

The V and J genes are TRBV28 and TRBJ1-1, with TRBD1 as a possible D gene (5 bases). The germline gives CDR1 MDHEN, CDR2 SYDVKM. The CDR3 is 16 amino acids. V lost 3 bases to trimming and J lost 2 bases, with 16 bases between them. CDR3 amino acids: CASSLVPQGGNTEAFF. The CDR3 region has the DNA TGTGCCAGCAGTTTGGTCCCTCAGGGAGGAAACACTGAAGCTTTCTTT.